The entry below gives a single T cell receptor beta chain sequence along with its context. Many counts were recorded for this clonotype. Its antigen is unknown. No per-base quality is available; no much larger clone lies one base away. The library was prepared using 5' RACE. Sequenced on a NextSeq 500. To allow correction of PCR and sequencing errors, the TCR library protocol tagged every TCR cDNA molecule with a unique molecular identifier. Concerning the study's data processing: TCR identification, UMI-based error correction and CDR3 extraction were all carried out with Decombinator tools. TCRs above a frequency of 2 per 1,000, corresponding to the top 1% of the tumor frequency distribution, were defined as expanded. Expanded tumor TCRs statistically deemed absent (corrected P<0.05) from at least one tumor region were classed as regional, and all other expanded tumor TCRs were classed as ubiquitous. Renyi diversity was computed with the R vegan package after each repertoire had been subsampled 100 times to 5,000 TCRs. CDR3 similarity networks were built from amino acid triplet string-kernel similarity, connecting CDR3s with pairwise similarity above 0.82. The public sequencing data were trimmed at Q25 with fastp and processed into clonotypes with MiXCR by TCRdb, which kept only in-frame beta chains. Every entry covers one CDR3 protein and lists the most common genes and DNA from its rows. For this entry, the V and J calls and clone size follow TCRdb and not the study's own pipeline. For this sample the table gives approximately 25,000 distinct CDR3 sequences, of which 8.8% were detected only once. Around 7% of the sample belongs to the ten largest clones.

This specimen's time point label, interpreted: sample taken at primary tumor resection. The donors were some 76 patients from the lung TRACERx cohort who had early-stage, untreated non-small cell lung cancer. Whole RNA extracted from tumor and nontumor lung tissue, or from cryopreserved PBMC samples, was used for TCR sequencing without cell sorting. A patient was chosen for TCR sequencing only when enough RNA was available from at least two tumor regions. Tumor and adjacent nontumor lung specimens were reviewed by a lung pathologist before selection. Germline trimming amounts to 2 bases on V and 2 bases on J, with 7 as the count of junction bases outside the gene matches. CDR1 MGHRA and CDR2 YSYEKL were looked up in the germline V gene. The CDR3 starts with the cysteine, ends with the phenylalanine, and has 17 residues. The entry retains the CDR3 DNA only, 51 bases that are in frame from base 1. The data derive from a study of spatial heterogeneity in lung cancer (dated by TCRdb to between 2018 and 2021). In the study overall: Beta-chain transcripts were consistently detected in greater numbers than alpha-chain transcripts, which likely reflects a higher abundance of beta-chain transcripts. The study linked features of the TCR repertoire to counts of nonsynonymous mutations, which were determined by whole-exome sequencing of tumor tissue. Both alpha and beta chains were TCR-sequenced in a few hundred tumor regions, some 64 matched nontumor lung samples and around 50 PBMC samples obtained at surgery. In the raw uncorrected reads, each unique combination of TCR and UMI appeared on average more than ten times. TCR transcript counts in tumor regions correlated strongly with a T cell transcriptional module score from matched bulk RNA-seq. In non-small cell lung cancer, the study made a quantitative comparison of TCR alpha and beta repertoires among multiple tumor regions, matched nontumor lung and blood. Findings and caveats that apply to the study as a whole: The tumor nonsynonymous mutation count correlated with the number of expanded alpha and beta TCRs within the tumor. Confirming at a functional level the hypothesis that regional TCRs recognize regional mutations was considered to require additional single-cell paired TCR alpha and beta sequencing. Counts of ubiquitous and regional expanded TCRs were found to correlate with counts of ubiquitous and regional nonsynonymous mutations, respectively. TCR-seq coverage of tumor T cells was estimated to be only around 7% for alpha chains and 13% for beta chains.

The chain joins TRBV4-1 to TRBJ2-3; TRBD2 agrees with 10 junctional bases. This sample comprised lung tumor tissue, obtained at surgery. The TCR originated in a male donor with early-stage non-small cell lung cancer. Here the CDR3 is given as CASSQQLAGFDTDTQYF. DNA sequence: TGCGCCAGCAGCCAACAACTAGCGGGATTTGACACAGATACGCAGTATTTT.